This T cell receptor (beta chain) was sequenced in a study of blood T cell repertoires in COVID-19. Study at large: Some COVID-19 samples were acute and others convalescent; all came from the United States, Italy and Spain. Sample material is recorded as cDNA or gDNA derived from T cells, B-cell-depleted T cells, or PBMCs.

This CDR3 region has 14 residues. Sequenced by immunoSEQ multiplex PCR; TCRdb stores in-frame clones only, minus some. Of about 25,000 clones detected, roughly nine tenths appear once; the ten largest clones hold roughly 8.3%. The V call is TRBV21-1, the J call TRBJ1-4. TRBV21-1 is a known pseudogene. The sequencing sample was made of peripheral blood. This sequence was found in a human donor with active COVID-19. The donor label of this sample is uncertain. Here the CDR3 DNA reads TGTGCCAGCAGCAGCGGGCTTCGGGTTGAAAAACTGTTTTTT. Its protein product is CASSSGLRVEKLFF.